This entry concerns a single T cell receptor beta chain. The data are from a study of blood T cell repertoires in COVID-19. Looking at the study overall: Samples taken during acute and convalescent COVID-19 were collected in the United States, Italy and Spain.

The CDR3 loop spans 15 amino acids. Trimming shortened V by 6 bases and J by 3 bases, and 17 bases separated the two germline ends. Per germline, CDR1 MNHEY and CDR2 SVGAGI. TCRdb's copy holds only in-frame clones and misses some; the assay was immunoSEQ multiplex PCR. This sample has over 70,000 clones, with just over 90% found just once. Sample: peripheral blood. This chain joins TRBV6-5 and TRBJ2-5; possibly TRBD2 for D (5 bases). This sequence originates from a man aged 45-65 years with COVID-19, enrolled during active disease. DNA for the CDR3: TGTGCCAGCAGCCTCGAGTTCGGGAATAAAGAGACCCAGTACTTC. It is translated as CASSLEFGNKETQYF.